This entry lists 21 T cell receptor beta chains sequenced from one sample in a study of Graves' ophthalmopathy and Graves' hyperthyroidism. Amplification of TCR beta CDR3 regions used RNA transcripts. An opening RT-PCR round employed HTBI primers and preceded a second-round multiplex PCR. TCRdb re-called the multiplex PCR reads with MiXCR, one entry per CDR3 protein. The sample shows hundreds of thousands of distinct CDR3 sequences, approximately 21% of them seen only once. Sequencing was performed on peripheral blood. Receptors were obtained from a woman between 18 and 30 years old with stable Graves' hyperthyroidism. Some clones in this sample may be carry-over from other donors' samples.

This clonotype was detected only a few times. The chain has TRBV28 and TRBJ1-6; the match to TRBD1 covers 9 bases. This CDR3 comprises 15 residues. V was pared by 5 bases and J by 6 bases, with 5 bases of the junction left unmatched. Germline lookup yields CDR1 MDHEN and CDR2 SYDVKM. The CDR3 sequence is CASSPGTGLNSPLHF. The CDR3 DNA is TGTGCCAGCAGTCCCGGGACAGGGCTTAATTCACCCCTCCACTTT.

Concerning this clonotype itself: One end of the junction does not line up with germline, which may come from a read error. The V gene is TRBV3-1, the J gene TRBJ1-5, with TRBD1 as a possible D gene (5 bases). CDR1 is LGHDT and CDR2 is YNNKEL in the germline V gene (reference sequence). The CDR3 is 12 residues long. CDR3 bases: TGTTCCAGCAGCCAAGGGGACCAGCCCCAGCATTTT. Its protein product is CSSSQGDQPQHF. Together with reference TRBV3-1 and TRBJ1-5, the CDR3 gives the full variable domain: DTAVSQTPKYLVTQMGNDKSIKCEQNLGHDTMYWYKQDSKKFLKIMFSYNNKELIINETVPNRFSPKSPDKAHLNLHINSLELGDSAVYFCSSSQGDQPQHFGDGTRLSIL.

The gene calls are TRBV12-3 or TRBV12-4 and TRBJ2-2; TRBD2 might be the D (7 bases). Trimming cost V 2 bases and J 7 bases, with 14 bases left between them. CDR3 length: 15 amino acids. The CDR3 protein is CASSLPGGGHGELFF. The CDR3 DNA reads TGTGCCAGCAGTTTACCTGGGGGGGGCCACGGGGAGCTGTTTTTT.

This clonotype was seen at least ten times. The rearrangement uses TRBV25-1 and TRBJ1-6; D is unresolved. CDR3 length: 16 amino acids. In germline, CDR1 is MGHDK, CDR2 SYGVNS. Between the trimmed V and J ends, which lost 3 bases and 4 bases, there was a span of 13 bases. The CDR3 DNA reads as TGTGCCAGCAGTGACCAAGCCGGGGTATATAATTCACCCCTCCACTTT. It translates to CASSDQAGVYNSPLHF.

This clonotype was picked up many times. V is TRBV7-8 and J is TRBJ2-7, with 10 bases aligning to TRBD1. V lost 5 bases, J lost 1 base, and 11 bases stayed unmatched. Germline V gene data show CDR1 as SGHVS and CDR2 as FQNEAQ. This CDR3 has 17 amino acids. The DNA for the CDR3 is TGTGCCAGCAGCCCAGCCGGGACAGGGGAAATATCCTACGAGCAGTACTTC. This sequence encodes CASSPAGTGEISYEQYF.

This clonotype was seen ten or more times. The CDR3: CASSGRGLYGYTF. CDR3 DNA: TGTGCCAGTAGTGGACGGGGGCTCTATGGCTACACCTTC. The chain is built from TRBV19 and TRBJ1-2; a weak D match, TRBD1 (6 bases). The length of the CDR3 is 13 residues. Between the trimmed V and J ends, which lost 5 bases and 4 bases, there was a span of 11 bases. Germline V gives CDR1 LNHDA, CDR2 SQIVND (reference sequence).

At least ten counts were recorded for this clonotype. V is TRBV12-3 or TRBV12-4 and J is TRBJ2-5; D is uncertain. The CDR3 spans 16 residues. The ends were cut back, 3 bases at V and 4 bases at J, with 18 bases in the middle. CDR3 protein: CASSFGVFSQRETQYF. The CDR3 DNA follows: TGTGCCAGCAGTTTCGGTGTATTCTCCCAGCGAGAGACCCAGTACTTC.

CDR3 in amino acids: CASSAHGTMNTEAFF. Written as DNA, the CDR3 is TGTGCCAGCAGCGCTCACGGGACAATGAACACTGAAGCTTTCTTT. V usage is TRBV9 and J usage is TRBJ1-1; possible D gene TRBD1, 6 bases. The CDR3 length is 15 residues. Germline assignment: CDR1 SGDLS and CDR2 YYNGEE. Trimming cost V 3 bases and J 0 bases, with 12 bases left between them.

The chain has TRBV28 and TRBJ1-5; 7 bases fit TRBD1. The V gene's germline CDR1 is MDHEN and CDR2 SYDVKM. V dropped 2 bases and J dropped 4; count of bases not matched to a gene: 5. This CDR3 has 15 amino acids. As DNA, the CDR3 is TGTGCCAGCAGTTTAGTGGACAGGATGAATCAGCCCCAGCATTTT. Encoded protein: CASSLVDRMNQPQHF.

On this clonotype itself: An end of the junction does not agree with germline; a read error may underlie this. CDR3 in DNA: TGCGCCAGCAGCTTGGGAGGGTATAATCAGCCCCAGCGTTTT. This translates into CASSLGGYNQPQRF. The J gene is TRBJ1-5, the V gene TRBV5-1; unclear D gene. Per the germline V gene, CDR1 is SGHRS and CDR2 is YFSETQ. The CDR3 consists of 14 residues.

The sample holds many counts of this clonotype. This chain links TRBV6-5 with TRBJ2-7; D is uncertain. The V end lost 4 bases, the J end lost 4 bases, and 20 bases lay between the germline ends. This CDR3 comprises 16 residues. Germline CDR1 MNHEY, CDR2 SVGAGI. The CDR3 region is CASSLALRRDSYEQYF. CDR3 bases: TGTGCCAGCAGTTTAGCCCTACGGCGAGACTCATACGAGCAGTACTTC.

The chain is built from TRBV27 and TRBJ2-7; 7 nucleotides align to TRBD2. The germline gives CDR1 MNHEY, CDR2 SMNVEV (reference sequence). Germline trimming cut 5 bases from V and 8 bases from J; bases unmatched to any gene: 9. The CDR3 spans 13 residues. The CDR3 nucleotides read TGTGCCAGCAGTCAACGAGGACTAGGTCAGCAGTACTTC. This sequence encodes CASSQRGLGQQYF.

This clonotype was picked up many times. This chain links TRBV7-6 with TRBJ2-7; D is possibly TRBD2 (6 bases). CDR1 is SGHVS, CDR2 FNYEAQ, per germline. This CDR3 has 13 residues. Trimming removed 1 base from V and 5 bases from J, with 9 bases in between. The CDR3 is CASSLVASDEQYF. In DNA, the CDR3 is TGTGCCAGCAGCTTAGTGGCTAGCGACGAGCAGTACTTC.

The sample holds a few counts of this clonotype. A much larger clone differs by one base, so this may be a read error. The chain recombines TRBV20-1 with TRBJ2-5; TRBD2 might be the D (5 bases). Germline V gene lookup returns CDR1 DFQATT and CDR2 SNEGSKA (reference sequence). This CDR3 is built from 12 residues. CDR3 region: CSTSPAAETHYF. In DNA form, the CDR3 reads TGCAGTACGTCCCCAGCGGCGGAGACCCATTACTTC.

The chain uses TRBV6-5 and TRBJ1-2, with D hard to call. Trimming removed 0 bases at V and 4 bases at J, with 15 bases between. The CDR3 totals 16 residues. CDR1 and CDR2 (germline): MNHEY, SVGAGI. The CDR3 sequence: CASSYSSTTSSYGYTF. The CDR3 DNA follows: TGTGCCAGCAGTTACTCGAGCACGACTTCCTCCTATGGCTACACCTTC.

This clonotype was seen at least ten times. Written as DNA, the CDR3 is TGTGCCAGCAGCTTCGGGCCCCAAGCCGGTTTAGAGACCCAGTACTTC. This gives the protein CASSFGPQAGLETQYF. The J gene is TRBJ2-5, the V gene TRBV7-3, with D uncertain. Germline CDR1 and CDR2: SGHTA and FQGTGA. The ends were cut back, 3 bases at V and 4 bases at J, with 18 bases in the middle. The CDR3 covers 16 residues.

The chain couples TRBV5-1 to TRBJ2-5; D is unresolved. CDR1 is SGHRS and CDR2 is YFSETQ in the germline V gene. V lost 0 bases to trimming and J lost 1 base, with 10 bases between them. The CDR3 covers 15 residues. In nucleotides, the CDR3 is TGCGCCAGCAGCTTGGATGTTGGCAGCCAAGAGACCCAGTACTTC. Translated: CASSLDVGSQETQYF.

This clonotype was observed many times. The rearrangement links TRBV29-1 to TRBJ1-2; a weak D match, TRBD1 (6 bases). The germline CDR1 and CDR2 sequences are SQVTM and ANQGSEA. V was trimmed by 1 base and J by 2 bases, leaving 14 bases between them. The CDR3 contains 15 residues. The CDR3 protein is CSVEARIDRNYGYTF. DNA of the CDR3: TGCAGCGTTGAAGCAAGGATTGACAGGAACTATGGCTACACCTTC.

This clonotype was seen more than once but under ten times. The V gene is TRBV30, the J gene TRBJ1-2; D might be TRBD1 (5 bases). This CDR3 has 13 amino acids. Trimming cost V 1 base and J 4 bases, with 10 bases left between them. CDR1 and CDR2 (germline): GTSNPN, SVGIG (reference sequence). The CDR3 bases are TGTGCCTGGAGTGGGGGCAGGCGCTATGGCTACACCTTC. It specifies CAWSGGRRYGYTF.

The rearrangement joins TRBV28 to TRBJ2-2, with 7 bases fitting TRBD1. Per germline, CDR1 MDHEN and CDR2 SYDVKM. The CDR3 extends over 13 amino acids. J lost 6 bases, V lost 5 bases, and 3 bases had no gene match. The CDR3 region is CASSVQGPGELFF. CDR3 coding DNA: TGTGCCAGCAGTGTACAGGGGCCCGGGGAGCTGTTTTTT.

This clonotype was recorded many times. The chain employs TRBV7-3 and TRBJ2-2; maybe TRBD1 (7 bases). The germline V gene has CDR1 SGHTA and CDR2 FQGTGA. This CDR3 spans 17 amino acids. V was trimmed by 1 base and J by 5 bases, leaving 17 bases between them. The CDR3 DNA sequence: TGTGCCAGCAGCTTAAGAGGAGGCAGGGGGGTAACCGGGGAGCTGTTTTTT. Protein sequence: CASSLRGGRGVTGELFF. The full variable domain, rest sourced from reference TRBV7-3 and TRBJ2-2, is GAGVSQTPSNKVTEKGKYVELRCDPISGHTALYWYRQSLGQGPEFLIYFQGTGAADDSGLPNDRFFAVRPEGSVSTLKIQRTERGDSAVYLCASSLRGGRGVTGELFFGEGSRLTVL.